These T cell receptor beta chains were read from a single sample in a study of blood T cell repertoires in COVID-19. Assay: immunoSEQ multiplex PCR; the TCRdb copy retains only in-frame clones and omits some. In the table there are about 100,000 clones, around 85% of which are singletons. Specimen: peripheral blood. All receptors come from a man aged 45-65 years with active or convalescent COVID-19. Both conserved end residues are part of each CDR3. D genes are given only for firm matches. Some rows have no size entry. The others give once, few or many, or a class for an expanded clone.

D: .
V: TRBV29-1
size: .
J: TRBJ1-1
DNA: TGCAGCGTTGACAGGGGCCTGAACACTGAAGCTTTCTTT
CDR3: CSVDRGLNTEAFF

D: TRBD1
V: TRBV7-9
size: once
J: TRBJ2-7
DNA: TGTGCCAGCAGCTCCTCTACCGGGACAGGGGTACGGGAGCAGTACTTC
CDR3: CASSSSTGTGVREQYF

D: TRBD2
V: TRBV5-4
size: .
J: TRBJ2-1
DNA: TGTGCCAGCAGCGTGGGACTAGCGGGGATATACAATGAGCAGTTCTTC
CDR3: CASSVGLAGIYNEQFF

D: .
V: TRBV9
size: .
J: TRBJ2-3
DNA: TGTGCCAGCAGCGTAGGAGACAGGGTCGGTAGCGGTACGCAGTATTTT
CDR3: CASSVGDRVGSGTQYF

D: TRBD2
V: TRBV28
size: .
J: TRBJ2-3
DNA: TGTGCCAGCAGCCTAGCGGGAGGAAAAGATACGCAGTATTTT
CDR3: CASSLAGGKDTQYF

D: TRBD1
V: TRBV10-3
size: .
J: TRBJ1-5
DNA: TGTGCCATCAGTGAGTCGGGACAGGGTCGCAATCAGCCCCAGCATTTT
CDR3: CAISESGQGRNQPQHF

D: .
V: TRBV27
size: .
J: TRBJ1-2
DNA: TGTGCCAGCAGTCCGGGGGTATCTGGCTACACCTTC
CDR3: CASSPGVSGYTF

D: TRBD2
V: TRBV6-5
size: .
J: TRBJ2-7
DNA: TGTGCCAGCAGTTACTCGACTAGCGGAAGATACGAGCAGTACTTC
CDR3: CASSYSTSGRYEQYF

D: TRBD2
V: TRBV24-1
size: .
J: TRBJ2-3
DNA: TGTGCCACCAGTGATACCCCGGGACTAGCGACAGATACGCAGTATTTT
CDR3: CATSDTPGLATDTQYF

D: TRBD1
V: TRBV5-4
size: .
J: TRBJ1-4
DNA: TGTGCCAGCAGCTTGCGGGACAGTGATGAAAAACTGTTTTTT
CDR3: CASSLRDSDEKLFF

D: .
V: TRBV9
size: .
J: TRBJ1-1
DNA: TGTGCCAGCAGCGTAGAACCCCAGGGCACTGAAGCTTTCTTT
CDR3: CASSVEPQGTEAFF

D: .
V: TRBV4-1
size: .
J: TRBJ2-3
DNA: TGCGCCAGCAGCCCGAACCGTCGGACTGCAGATACGCAGTATTTT
CDR3: CASSPNRRTADTQYF

D: .
V: TRBV27
size: .
J: TRBJ2-1
DNA: TGTGCCAGCAGTTTATGGCCAGCGGACTACAATGAGCAGTTCTTC
CDR3: CASSLWPADYNEQFF

D: .
V: TRBV3-1/TRBV3-2
size: .
J: TRBJ1-3
DNA: TGTGCCAGCAGCAGACGACAGAACTCTGGAAACACCATATATTTT
CDR3: CASSRRQNSGNTIYF

D: .
V: TRBV19
size: .
J: TRBJ1-3
DNA: TGTGCCAGTAGTCAACAGATGCTCTCTGGAAACACCATATATTTT
CDR3: CASSQQMLSGNTIYF

D: .
V: TRBV28
size: .
J: TRBJ1-3
DNA: TGTGCCAGCAGGCCTCCCAGGGGTAGAAACACCATATATTTT
CDR3: CASRPPRGRNTIYF

D: TRBD1
V: TRBV13
size: .
J: TRBJ2-1
DNA: TGTGCCAGCAGCTGGCAGGCAGGGGGCTCCTACAATGAGCAGTTCTTC
CDR3: CASSWQAGGSYNEQFF

D: .
V: TRBV2
size: many
J: TRBJ1-2
DNA: TGTGCCAGCAGTGATTCACCCTCGAGGGACTACACCTTC
CDR3: CASSDSPSRDYTF

D: TRBD1
V: TRBV4-1
size: .
J: TRBJ1-5
DNA: TGCGCCAGCAGCCGGGGACAGGGGATCCGCAATCAGCCCCAGCATTTT
CDR3: CASSRGQGIRNQPQHF

D: TRBD2
V: TRBV19
size: .
J: TRBJ2-3
DNA: TGTGCCAGTAGTACCCCCGGGGGGACAGATACGCAGTATTTT
CDR3: CASSTPGGTDTQYF

D: .
V: TRBV5-4
size: .
J: TRBJ1-4
DNA: TGTGCCAGCAGTCCTCCAGGGGAGAGTGAAAAACTGTTTTTT
CDR3: CASSPPGESEKLFF

D: .
V: TRBV3-1/TRBV3-2
size: .
J: TRBJ1-5
DNA: TGTGCCAGCAGCCAAGATCCCGTGAATCAGCCCCAGCATTTT
CDR3: CASSQDPVNQPQHF

D: .
V: TRBV19
size: .
J: TRBJ1-1
DNA: TGTGCCAGTACCCCCTGGGGTACAGGGCGGAACACTGAAGCTTTCTTT
CDR3: CASTPWGTGRNTEAFF

D: .
V: TRBV14
size: many
J: TRBJ1-1
DNA: TGTGCCAGCAGCGCTCCCGGGAGCTTGATGGCTTTCTTT
CDR3: CASSAPGSLMAFF

D: .
V: TRBV19
size: .
J: TRBJ1-5
DNA: TGTGCCAGTAGTTCCAGGTCTACCCAGCCCCAGCATTTT
CDR3: CASSSRSTQPQHF

D: .
V: TRBV13
size: .
J: TRBJ2-7
DNA: TGTGCCAGCAGCCCGGGACAAGTCTACGAGCAGTACTTC
CDR3: CASSPGQVYEQYF

D: TRBD2
V: TRBV29-1
size: .
J: TRBJ2-7
DNA: TGCAGCGTTGAAGATCAACTAGCGGGAAGGTACGAGCAGTACTTC
CDR3: CSVEDQLAGRYEQYF

D: TRBD2
V: TRBV2
size: .
J: TRBJ2-5
DNA: TGTGCCAGCAGTAAACTAGCGGTTGAAGGGGAGACCCAGTACTTC
CDR3: CASSKLAVEGETQYF

D: .
V: TRBV6-5
size: .
J: TRBJ2-7
DNA: TGTGCCAGCAGCCCCATGAGGTCTTCCTCCTACGAGCAGTACTTC
CDR3: CASSPMRSSSYEQYF

D: .
V: TRBV24-1
size: .
J: TRBJ2-1
DNA: TGTGCCACCAGTGATCGTAGCGGAGCTGGGCAGTTCTTC
CDR3: CATSDRSGAGQFF

D: TRBD1
V: TRBV5-1
size: .
J: TRBJ1-6
DNA: TGCGCCAGCAGCTTTACGGGACAGGGATCCTCATCACCCCTCCACTTT
CDR3: CASSFTGQGSSSPLHF

D: .
V: TRBV18
size: .
J: TRBJ2-2
DNA: TGTGCCAGCTCACCATTCGCGGAGAACACCGGGGAGCTGTTTTTT
CDR3: CASSPFAENTGELFF

D: .
V: TRBV3-1/TRBV3-2
size: .
J: TRBJ2-3
DNA: TGTGCCAGCAGCCCGACAGCTCTCACAGATACGCAGTATTTT
CDR3: CASSPTALTDTQYF

D: TRBD2
V: TRBV27
size: once
J: TRBJ2-7
DNA: TGTGCCAGCAGTCCTAGCGGGGTCCCCTACGAGCAGTACTTC
CDR3: CASSPSGVPYEQYF

D: TRBD2
V: TRBV7-9
size: .
J: TRBJ2-7
DNA: TGTGCCAGCAGCTTTGGCACAGAGCTAGCGGGAGGGCAAGACGAGCAGTACTTC
CDR3: CASSFGTELAGGQDEQYF

D: TRBD1
V: TRBV19
size: .
J: TRBJ1-1
DNA: TGTGCCAGTAGTCATCCGGGACAGGGGAGAGCTTTCTTT
CDR3: CASSHPGQGRAFF

D: TRBD2
V: TRBV6-6
size: .
J: TRBJ2-1
DNA: TGTGCCAGCAGCCCCGGACTAGCGTTGAGCCATGAGCAGTTCTTC
CDR3: CASSPGLALSHEQFF

D: TRBD2
V: TRBV24-1
size: once
J: TRBJ2-1
DNA: TGTGCCACCAGTGAAAGCGGGACTAGCGGGGATTTGGATGAGCAGTTCTTC
CDR3: CATSESGTSGDLDEQFF

D: .
V: TRBV25-1
size: .
J: TRBJ2-1
DNA: TGTGCCAGCAGTGTAGGGGCATCAATCTACAATGAGCAGTTCTTC
CDR3: CASSVGASIYNEQFF

D: .
V: TRBV6-5
size: .
J: TRBJ2-2
DNA: TGTGCCAGCAGTTACTCGTATGCGAACACCGGGGAGCTGTTTTTT
CDR3: CASSYSYANTGELFF

D: .
V: TRBV11-3
size: .
J: TRBJ2-2
DNA: TGTGCCAGCAGCTTAGAGGGACACATGAACACCGGGGAGCTGTTTTTT
CDR3: CASSLEGHMNTGELFF

D: .
V: TRBV19
size: .
J: TRBJ1-2
DNA: TGTGCCAGTAGTATCGGACAGATGGACTATGGCTACACCTTC
CDR3: CASSIGQMDYGYTF